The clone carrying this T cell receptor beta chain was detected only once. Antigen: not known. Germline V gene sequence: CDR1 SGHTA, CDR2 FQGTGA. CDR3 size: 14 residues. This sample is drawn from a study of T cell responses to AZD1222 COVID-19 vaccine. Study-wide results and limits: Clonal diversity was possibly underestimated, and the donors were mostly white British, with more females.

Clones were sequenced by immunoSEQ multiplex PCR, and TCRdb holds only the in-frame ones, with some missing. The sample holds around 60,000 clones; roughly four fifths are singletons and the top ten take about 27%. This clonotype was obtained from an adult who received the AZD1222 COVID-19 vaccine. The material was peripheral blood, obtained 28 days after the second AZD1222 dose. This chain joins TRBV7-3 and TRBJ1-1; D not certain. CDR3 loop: CASSLEGGLAEAFF. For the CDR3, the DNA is TGTGCTAGTAGCTTGGAGGGAGGGTTGGCTGAAGCTTTCTTT.